This TCR beta chain was found in a study of regulatory T cells in long-lasting Graves disease. The time point: newly diagnosed GD, antithyroid drugs for less than 3 months. The TCR library used RNA extracted from PBMCs. Through Arm-PCR of CDR3 regions and iRepertoire HTBI primers, TCR beta libraries were built. Each CDR3 protein is one row after TCRdb ran MiXCR on the multiplex PCR reads. The data hold about 430,000 distinct CDR3 sequences, with approximately 16% observed a single time. This clonotype was seen ten or more times. The CDR3 is made up of 15 amino acids. Looked up from germline, CDR1 is WSHSY and CDR2 is SAAADI. With V trimmed by 5 bases and J by 2 bases, 6 bases remained unmatched. The data were also submitted as part of a second study, on T cells in Graves' hyperthyroidism and ophthalmopathy.

The V call is TRBV10-2, the J call TRBJ2-7; 10 bases line up with TRBD2. The clonotype comes from a woman aged 40 to 50 with Graves disease. The source was peripheral blood mononuclear cells (PBMCs), collected at new diagnosis, from a patient treated with antithyroid drugs. The CDR3 nucleotides are TGCGCCAGCAGTCCGTATCTAGCGGGAGCCTACGAGCAGTACTTC. Translating gives CASSPYLAGAYEQYF.